The 29 T cell receptor beta chains below all came from one sample that was sequenced in a study of OX40 agonist ivuxolimab in advanced cancers. Profiled with immunoSEQ multiplex PCR; TCRdb holds only in-frame clones, not every one. The sample holds tens of thousands of clones, approximately 91% seen once. Sequences were derived from CD4+ or CD8+ T cells sorted from blood, sampled in a trial of the OX40 agonist ivuxolimab. These receptors were obtained from an adult with an advanced solid tumor such as melanoma, head and neck, liver or kidney cancer.

The V call is TRBV4-1, the J call TRBJ1-4, with D perhaps matching TRBD1 (5 bases). This CDR3 has 15 residues. CDR1 and CDR2 from the germline V gene are MGHRA and YSYEKL. V lost 4 bases and J lost 0, with 9 bases in between. Written as DNA, the CDR3 is TGCGCCAGCAGCCCCAGGGTTGCAACTAATGAAAAACTGTTTTTT. It codes for CASSPRVATNEKLFF.

The rearrangement joins TRBV7-9 to TRBJ1-1, with D possibly matching TRBD1 (5 bases). This CDR3 comprises 12 residues. V lost 6 bases and J 11 bases, leaving 16 bases between the germline ends. Germline assignment: CDR1 SEHNR and CDR2 FQNEAQ (reference sequence). CDR3 sequence (DNA): TGTGCCAGCAGACTAGACAGTAAAGTGGCTTTCTTT. It encodes CASRLDSKVAFF.

This chain links TRBV5-1 with TRBJ2-7, with a possible D match to TRBD1 (6 bases). The germline gives CDR1 SGHRS, CDR2 YFSETQ. This CDR3 has 14 amino acids. V lost 0 bases, J lost 6 bases, and 13 bases lay in between. The CDR3, as DNA: TGCGCCAGCAGCTTGGGTGACAGGCCCAGCGAGCAGTACTTC. Protein sequence: CASSLGDRPSEQYF. The full variable domain, completed using reference TRBV5-1 and TRBJ2-7, is KAGVTQTPRYLIKTRGQQVTLSCSPISGHRSVSWYQQTPGQGLQFLFEYFSETQRNKGNFPGRFSGRQFSNSRSEMNVSTLELGDSALYLCASSLGDRPSEQYFGPGTRLTVT.

This clone was seen a single time. The chain recombines TRBV5-1 with TRBJ1-1; perhaps TRBD1 as D (6 bases). The V gene's germline CDR1 is SGHRS and CDR2 YFSETQ. CDR3 length: 15 amino acids. V lost 0 bases and J lost 6, with 15 bases in between. In nucleotides, the CDR3 is TGCGCCAGCAGCTTGGCCGGCAGGGGTATACCTGAAGCTTTCTTT. Its translation: CASSLAGRGIPEAFF.

The chain carries TRBV5-6 and TRBJ1-3, with 10 bases matching TRBD1. CDR1 and CDR2 from the germline V gene are SGHDT and YYEEEE. V shed 3 bases and J 2 bases; nucleotides not matched to a gene: 5. CDR3 length equals 16 residues. The CDR3 sequence: CASSSRTGGTGNTIYF. The CDR3, as DNA: TGTGCCAGCAGCTCCCGGACAGGGGGGACTGGAAACACCATATATTTT.

The genes are TRBV9 and TRBJ2-7; 9 bases are a match to TRBD2. Germline V CDR1 and CDR2: SGDLS, YYNGEE. V gave up 0 bases and J gave up 4 bases; unmatched junction bases: 8. The CDR3 contains 16 residues. The CDR3, as DNA: TGTGCCAGCAGCGTAGAACCTGGCGCGGGGGGGTACGAGCAGTACTTC. The encoded protein is CASSVEPGAGGYEQYF.

The chain employs TRBV2 and TRBJ2-7; D is undetermined. Between the trimmed V and J ends, which lost 5 bases and 1 base, there was a span of 9 bases. The CDR3 sequence is 13 residues long. Germline V gene sequence: CDR1 SNHLY, CDR2 FYNNEI. For the CDR3, the DNA is TGTGCCAGCAGTCTGGGCAGATCCTACGAGCAGTACTTC. Amino acid sequence: CASSLGRSYEQYF. Using reference TRBV2 and TRBJ2-7 for the parts outside the CDR3, the full variable domain is EPEVTQTPSHQVTQMGQEVILRCVPISNHLYFYWYRQILGQKVEFLVSFYNNEISEKSEIFDDQFSVERPDGSNFTLKIRSTKLEDSAMYFCASSLGRSYEQYFGPGTRLTVT.

The rearrangement uses TRBV10-3 and TRBJ2-3; 12 nucleotides match TRBD1. CDR3 size: 14 residues. V gave up 8 bases and J gave up 3 bases; unmatched junction bases: 3. Germline CDR1 reads ENHRY; CDR2 reads SYGVKD. CDR3 amino acids: CAIGDRGRTDTQYF. In DNA form, the CDR3 reads TGTGCCATCGGGGACAGGGGGCGAACAGATACGCAGTATTTT.

For the CDR3, the DNA is TGCGCCAGCAGCCAAGCGGGACGCGGGAGAATCTATGGCTACACCTTC. Its translation is CASSQAGRGRIYGYTF. The rearrangement links TRBV4-3 to TRBJ1-2, with TRBD1 as a possible D gene (5 bases). Trimming removed 1 base at V and 4 bases at J, with 16 bases between. The germline V gene encodes CDR1 LGHNA and CDR2 YSLEER. CDR3 length equals 16 residues.

The chain links TRBV30 to TRBJ2-7; no clear D gene. From germline, CDR1 is GTSNPN and CDR2 SVGIG (reference sequence). V lost 0 bases to trimming and J lost 0 bases, with 3 bases between them. There are 12 residues in the CDR3. CDR3 DNA: TGTGCCTGGAGTGTCGGCTCCTACGAGCAGTACTTC. Its protein product is CAWSVGSYEQYF.

The CDR3 sequence is CSVSSGTGSYEQYF. The CDR3 nucleotides are TGCAGCGTATCCTCCGGGACAGGTTCCTACGAGCAGTACTTC. The gene calls are TRBV29-1 and TRBJ2-7; 8 bases align to TRBD1. The CDR3 totals 14 residues. Germline CDR1 is SQVTM and CDR2 is ANQGSEA. After removal of 6 bases from V and 1 base from J, the junction contained 8 bases not matched to a gene.

The chain uses TRBV2 and TRBJ1-1; D gene unclear. Germline V lookup: CDR1 SNHLY, CDR2 FYNNEI. The CDR3 extends over 13 amino acids. V lost 3 bases to trimming and J lost 1 base, with 6 bases between them. As DNA, the CDR3 is TGTGCCAGCAGTGACGGATCGAACACTGAAGCTTTCTTT. This codes for CASSDGSNTEAFF.

To note about this clone: At the DNA level, this CDR3 is encoded by other sequences in the same sample as well. The CDR3 region has the DNA TGTGCCTGGACTCAAGACACTGAAGCTTTCTTT. It encodes CAWTQDTEAFF. The chain combines TRBV30 with TRBJ1-1; D gene uncertain. Trimming removed 4 bases at V and 3 bases at J, with 6 bases between. Germline values: CDR1 GTSNPN, CDR2 SVGIG (reference sequence). The CDR3 length is 11 residues.

This clone was observed once. The chain employs TRBV5-6 and TRBJ2-3, with D unclear. Trimming removed 0 bases from V and 0 bases from J, with 5 bases in between. The CDR3 runs 14 residues. In germline, CDR1 is SGHDT, CDR2 YYEEEE. The chain's CDR3 is CASSLELSTDTQYF. In nucleotides, the CDR3 is TGTGCCAGCAGCTTGGAATTAAGCACAGATACGCAGTATTTT.

The chain links TRBV19 to TRBJ1-1; unclear D gene. The CDR3 totals 16 residues. V was trimmed by 3 bases and J by 0 bases, leaving 14 bases between them. From germline, CDR1 is LNHDA and CDR2 SQIVND (reference sequence). The CDR3 region has the DNA TGTGCCAGTAGTATTCGAGCGGAGCTCCTGAACACTGAAGCTTTCTTT. The encoded protein is CASSIRAELLNTEAFF.

The chain joins TRBV5-1 to TRBJ2-1; 10 bases fit TRBD2. Germline V lookup: CDR1 SGHRS, CDR2 YFSETQ. The CDR3 spans 15 residues. Losses at the gene ends were 5 bases for V and 2 bases for J; bases not matched to a gene: 4. In DNA, the CDR3 is TGCGCCAGCAGTTTGAGCGGGGGGGCCTACAATGAGCAGTTCTTC. This gives the protein CASSLSGGAYNEQFF.

This rearrangement joins TRBV4-2 to TRBJ2-1, with D tentatively TRBD2 (7 bases). The CDR3 length is 16 residues. The V end lost 0 bases, the J end lost 6 bases, and 15 bases lay between the germline ends. Per germline, CDR1 LGHNA and CDR2 YNFKEQ. CDR3 bases: TGTGCCAGCAGCCAAGATCGCGGGGGCCCCCGCAATGAGCAGTTCTTC. Translation gives CASSQDRGGPRNEQFF.

Only one count was recorded for this clone. CDR3 amino acids: CASGRGGNTIYF. The CDR3 nucleotides read TGTGCTAGTGGGCGGGGGGGAAACACCATATATTTT. The chain employs TRBV12-5 and TRBJ1-3, with TRBD1 as a possible D gene (5 bases). Per germline, CDR1 LGHNT and CDR2 FRNRAP. Between the trimmed V and J ends, which lost 6 bases and 4 bases, there was a span of 7 bases. The CDR3 is 12 amino acids.

J is TRBJ1-2 and V is TRBV5-6; TRBD1 matches 7 bases. J was trimmed by 7 bases and V by 0 bases; bases with no gene match: 6. The CDR3 totals 14 residues. Germline CDR1 SGHDT, CDR2 YYEEEE. The CDR3 here is CASSLAQGVGGYTF. CDR3 DNA: TGTGCCAGCAGCTTGGCCCAGGGGGTGGGTGGCTACACCTTC.

This rearrangement joins TRBV5-6 to TRBJ1-1; D unresolved. The CDR3 has 15 residues. The germline V and J ends were trimmed by 1 base and 0 bases, with 10 bases remaining between them. Germline V gene data show CDR1 as SGHDT and CDR2 as YYEEEE. CDR3 in amino acids: CASSLFNSMNTEAFF. The DNA of the CDR3 is TGTGCCAGCAGCTTGTTTAACAGCATGAACACTGAAGCTTTCTTT.

V gene TRBV4-1 combines with J gene TRBJ2-5; 8 bases agree with TRBD1. Looked up from germline, CDR1 is MGHRA and CDR2 is YSYEKL. Unmatched junction bases numbered 3, after V lost 3 bases and J lost 3 bases. CDR3 size: 14 residues. CDR3 protein: CASSQGQEEETQYF. The DNA of the CDR3 is TGCGCCAGCAGCCAGGGACAGGAGGAAGAGACCCAGTACTTC.

V and J are TRBV28 and TRBJ1-5; D is unclear. CDR1 and CDR2 (germline): MDHEN, SYDVKM. The CDR3 totals 11 residues. Trimming cost V 2 bases and J 13 bases, with 9 bases left between them. The CDR3 DNA reads TGTGCCAGCAGTTTAGGCCCTTATCAGCATTTT. It translates to CASSLGPYQHF.

This sequence joins TRBV7-9 and TRBJ2-3; D is possibly TRBD2 (6 bases). The V gene lost 5 bases and the J gene lost 6 bases, with 12 bases spanning the gap. The germline V gene has CDR1 SEHNR and CDR2 FQNEAQ (reference sequence). The CDR3 is 13 amino acids. The CDR3 is CASSEDAGDTQYF. The CDR3 DNA sequence: TGTGCCAGCAGCGAGGATGCGGGGGATACGCAGTATTTT.

This clone was seen once. The chain uses TRBV2 and TRBJ2-1; D remains unclear. Trimming took 2 bases from V and 8 from J, leaving 16 bases between them. The germline V gene has CDR1 SNHLY and CDR2 FYNNEI. This CDR3 comprises 15 residues. Written as DNA, the CDR3 is TGTGCCAGCAGTGAAAACGCGCCCCGGATGCATGAGCAGTTCTTC. Its protein product is CASSENAPRMHEQFF.

V gene TRBV4-2 combines with J gene TRBJ1-1; 9 bases are shared with TRBD1. The V and J ends lost 5 bases and 2 bases, in that order; junction bases with no gene match: 9. This CDR3 comprises 16 residues. Germline V gives CDR1 LGHNA, CDR2 YNFKEQ. The CDR3 nucleotides read TGTGCCAGCAGCGAACCGGGACAGGGAACAAACACTGAAGCTTTCTTT. Protein product: CASSEPGQGTNTEAFF.

The V gene is TRBV6-1, the J gene TRBJ2-7; TRBD1 matches at 9 bases. Looked up from germline, CDR1 is MNHNS and CDR2 is SASEGT. With V trimmed by 6 bases and J by 1 base, 7 bases remained unmatched. The CDR3 length is 15 residues. In nucleotides, the CDR3 is TGTGCCAGCAGCTCACCGGGACAGGGTTCCTACGAGCAGTACTTC. Amino acids: CASSSPGQGSYEQYF.

The chain employs TRBV6-1 and TRBJ2-3; D may be TRBD2 (5 bases). Trimming took 3 bases from V and 0 from J, leaving 13 bases between them. The germline CDR1 and CDR2 sequences are MNHNS and SASEGT. The CDR3 is made up of 16 amino acids. The CDR3 protein is CASSDTVERSTDTQYF. The CDR3 nucleotides are TGTGCCAGCAGTGATACGGTGGAGCGGAGCACAGATACGCAGTATTTT.

This sequence joins TRBV30 and TRBJ2-3; the match to TRBD2 covers 8 bases. Per the germline V gene, CDR1 is GTSNPN and CDR2 is SVGIG (reference sequence). The CDR3 runs to 14 residues. J was trimmed by 3 bases and V by 2 bases; bases with no gene match: 4. CDR3 in DNA: TGTGCCTGGAGTCCCAGCGGGGGAACAGATACGCAGTATTTT. Protein product: CAWSPSGGTDTQYF.

This clone was counted once. The V and J genes are TRBV6-6 and TRBJ2-1, with D possibly TRBD2 on 6 matching bases. Trimming pared 7 bases from V and 0 bases from J, leaving 16 bases between. This CDR3 is built from 16 residues. CDR1 is MNHNY and CDR2 is SVGAGI in the germline V gene (reference sequence). The CDR3 bases are TGTGCCAGCAACCCGTTAGCGGTGAGCTCCTACAATGAGCAGTTCTTC. Amino acid sequence: CASNPLAVSSYNEQFF.